Presented here are 20 T cell receptor beta chains from one specimen sequenced in a study of blood T cell repertoires in COVID-19. The method was immunoSEQ multiplex PCR; TCRdb's version includes in-frame clones alone and lacks a portion of them. The data contain roughly 400,000 clones, roughly nine tenths of them singletons. The specimen was PBMCs or T cells enriched from blood (not recorded which). These receptors all come from a woman aged 40 to 55 who had been exposed to COVID-19.

The chain has TRBV30 and TRBJ2-7; D unresolved. V was trimmed by 2 bases and J by 7 bases, leaving 18 bases between them. This CDR3 contains 14 residues. CDR1 and CDR2 (germline): GTSNPN, SVGIG (reference sequence). The CDR3 coding sequence is TGTGCCTGGAGTATTCCTCTCTCCAGTAATGAGCAGTACTTC. It codes for CAWSIPLSSNEQYF.

CDR3: CSARTGGNTEAFF. DNA of the CDR3: TGCAGCGCCCGGACAGGGGGGAACACTGAAGCTTTCTTT. The chain links TRBV29-1 to TRBJ1-1, with 10 nucleotides matching TRBD1. This CDR3 is 13 amino acids long. The V and J ends lost 7 bases and 1 base, in that order; junction bases with no gene match: 3. CDR1 is SQVTM and CDR2 is ANQGSEA in the germline V gene.

The chain has TRBV7-6 and TRBJ2-7; the match to TRBD2 covers 14 bases. This CDR3 comprises 16 residues. Looked up from germline, CDR1 is SGHVS and CDR2 is FNYEAQ. Trimming cost V 5 bases and J 2 bases; bases outside gene matches: 5. The CDR3 coding sequence is TGTGCCAGCAGCGGGGGGACTAGCGGGAGACCCTACGAGCAGTACTTC. This codes for CASSGGTSGRPYEQYF.

The chain uses TRBV2 and TRBJ2-2; D perhaps matches TRBD1 (5 bases). CDR3 size: 15 residues. V was trimmed by 3 bases and J by 6 bases, leaving 14 bases between them. Per the germline V gene, CDR1 is SNHLY and CDR2 is FYNNEI. The CDR3 here is CASSDGRVSPGELFF. Here the CDR3 DNA reads TGTGCCAGCAGTGACGGCAGGGTATCACCCGGGGAGCTGTTTTTT. The entire variable domain, with the rest obtained from reference TRBV2 and TRBJ2-2, is as follows: EPEVTQTPSHQVTQMGQEVILRCVPISNHLYFYWYRQILGQKVEFLVSFYNNEISEKSEIFDDQFSVERPDGSNFTLKIRSTKLEDSAMYFCASSDGRVSPGELFFGEGSRLTVL.

This sequence joins TRBV5-6 and TRBJ1-1; D remains unclear. The CDR3 sequence is 14 residues long. Germline V lookup: CDR1 SGHDT, CDR2 YYEEEE. The V gene lost 0 bases and the J gene lost 0 bases, with 6 bases spanning the gap. The CDR3 protein is CASSLVELNTEAFF. CDR3 nucleotide sequence: TGTGCCAGCAGCTTGGTCGAGTTGAACACTGAAGCTTTCTTT.

The chain couples TRBV4-3 to TRBJ1-2; TRBD1 matches at 8 bases. The trim removed 0 bases at V and 8 bases at J, leaving 8 bases unmatched. The CDR3 spans 15 residues. Per the germline V gene, CDR1 is LGHNA and CDR2 is YSLEER. The CDR3 spells CASSQDNQGAGGYTF. CDR3 nucleotides: TGCGCCAGCAGCCAAGATAACCAGGGGGCTGGCGGCTACACCTTC.

As regards this clone: Other DNA sequences in the sample encode the same CDR3. The chain joins TRBV24-1 to TRBJ1-5, with D uncertain. This CDR3 contains 13 residues. Looked up from germline, CDR1 is KGHDR and CDR2 is SFDVKD. The V end was cut by 5 bases, the J end by 2 bases, with 6 bases between. DNA of the CDR3: TGTGCCACCAGTGTGGGCGGCAATCAGCCCCAGCATTTT. Translating it yields CATSVGGNQPQHF.

The chain is built from TRBV9 and TRBJ2-3; D gene unclear. Per the germline V gene, CDR1 is SGDLS and CDR2 is YYNGEE. V gave up 0 bases and J gave up 0 bases, with 14 bases separating them. The CDR3 runs 17 residues. The chain's CDR3 is CASSVESRRQSTDTQYF. In nucleotides, the CDR3 is TGTGCCAGCAGCGTAGAATCGAGGCGGCAGAGCACAGATACGCAGTATTTT.

CDR3 in amino acids: CASSLVGTGVLGNQPQHF. DNA of the CDR3: TGTGCCAGCAGCTTAGTGGGGACAGGGGTATTGGGCAATCAGCCCCAGCATTTT. The genes are TRBV7-2 and TRBJ1-5; TRBD1 matches 10 bases. The CDR3 extends over 18 amino acids. CDR1 and CDR2 from the germline V gene are SGHTA and FQGNSA. The trim removed 1 base at V and 2 bases at J, leaving 8 bases unmatched.

The sample holds a few counts of this clone. The CDR3 nucleotides read TGTGCCAGCAGCCGCATTTCAGGGGATGCACCAGATACGCAGTATTTT. Protein product: CASSRISGDAPDTQYF. V is TRBV7-9 and J is TRBJ2-3; a weak D match, TRBD1 (6 bases). V lost 5 bases, J lost 4 bases, and 19 bases lay in between. Germline loops: CDR1 SEHNR, CDR2 FQNEAQ (reference sequence). The CDR3 is 16 residues long.

The rearrangement uses TRBV6-1 and TRBJ2-5, with a possible D match to TRBD2 (6 bases). Germline V CDR1 and CDR2: MNHNS, SASEGT. This CDR3 is built from 16 residues. V lost 4 bases to trimming and J lost 1 base, with 16 bases between them. The chain's CDR3 is CASSVGRGGFQETQYF. The DNA for the CDR3 is TGTGCCAGCAGTGTCGGGCGGGGAGGATTCCAAGAGACCCAGTACTTC.

The chain employs TRBV5-5 and TRBJ2-5; TRBD2 is a possible D gene (6 bases). Germline CDR1 is SGHKS and CDR2 is YYEKEE (reference sequence). The V end lost 0 bases, the J end lost 7 bases, and 16 bases lay between the germline ends. The CDR3 extends over 15 amino acids. The CDR3 DNA reads as TGTGCCAGCAGCTTGGCCGATGGAGGGAGGAGGACCCAGTACTTC. Its translation: CASSLADGGRRTQYF.

This chain uses TRBV24-1 with TRBJ2-1; 8 bases fit TRBD2. V was clipped by 7 bases and J by 4 bases; unmatched bases: 11. Germline values: CDR1 KGHDR, CDR2 SFDVKD. CDR3 length equals 16 residues. In DNA form, the CDR3 reads TGTGCCACCAGCCGAGCCGGGACTAGATTATACAATGAGCAGTTCTTC. It encodes CATSRAGTRLYNEQFF.

The chain joins TRBV5-1 to TRBJ1-1, with D possibly being TRBD1 (6 bases). The CDR3 length is 14 residues. The germline V gene has CDR1 SGHRS and CDR2 YFSETQ. Between the trimmed V and J ends, which lost 0 bases and 6 bases, there was a span of 12 bases. This CDR3 is CASSLAAGVPEAFF. The CDR3 DNA follows: TGCGCCAGCAGCTTGGCCGCAGGGGTACCTGAAGCTTTCTTT.

V is TRBV5-4 and J is TRBJ2-1, with a weak D call TRBD2 (5 bases). The CDR3 has 15 residues. Trimming pared 0 bases from V and 2 bases from J, leaving 9 bases between. Germline CDR1 reads SGHNT; CDR2 reads YYREEE (reference sequence). CDR3 sequence reads: CASSLGAGTYNEQFF. The CDR3 DNA follows: TGTGCCAGCAGCTTGGGGGCCGGGACCTACAATGAGCAGTTCTTC. The entire variable domain, with the rest obtained from reference TRBV5-4 and TRBJ2-1, is as follows: ETGVTQSPTHLIKTRGQQVTLRCSSQSGHNTVSWYQQALGQGPQFIFQYYREEENGRGNFPPRFSGLQFPNYSSELNVNALELDDSALYLCASSLGAGTYNEQFFGPGTRLTVL.

This clone came up once. The V gene is TRBV4-1, the J gene TRBJ1-1; D is ambiguous. Germline V gene lookup returns CDR1 MGHRA and CDR2 YSYEKL. V lost 4 bases, J lost 1 base, and 10 bases lay in between. The CDR3 spans 14 residues. As DNA, the CDR3 is TGCGCCAGCAGCCGACGTACGGGGAACACTGAAGCTTTCTTT. Its translation: CASSRRTGNTEAFF.

This sequence joins TRBV3-1 (or the pseudogene TRBV3-2) and TRBJ1-2; 7 nucleotides line up with TRBD1. The V gene end was trimmed by 4 bases and the J gene end by 5 bases; junction bases not matched to a gene: 1. The CDR3 consists of 12 residues. Germline V gene lookup returns CDR1 LGHDT and CDR2 YNNKEL (reference sequence). The DNA for the CDR3 is TGTGCCAGCAGCCCGACAGGGTATGGCTACACCTTC. Residues: CASSPTGYGYTF.

The chain recombines TRBV2 with TRBJ1-6, with 10 bases identical to TRBD1. CDR3 length equals 13 residues. Germline V CDR1 and CDR2: SNHLY, FYNNEI. After removal of 10 bases from V and 9 bases from J, the junction contained 6 bases not matched to a gene. Here the CDR3 reads CANGDRGFSPLHF. CDR3 in DNA: TGTGCCAACGGGGACAGGGGCTTTTCACCCCTCCACTTT.

The CDR3 region has the DNA TGTGCCAGCAGCTTGGGGGAGTCGGGAGTCTATGAAAAACTGTTTTTT. It yields the protein CASSLGESGVYEKLFF. The genes are TRBV11-2 and TRBJ1-4; D perhaps matches TRBD1 (5 bases). Germline CDR1 reads SGHAT; CDR2 reads FQNNGV. The CDR3 length is 16 residues. V lost 3 bases and J 6 bases, leaving 17 bases between the germline ends.

The V call is TRBV2, the J call TRBJ2-1; 9 nucleotides align to TRBD1. CDR1 and CDR2 from the germline V gene are SNHLY and FYNNEI. The V segment lost 6 bases and the J segment 3 bases; nucleotides outside the gene matches: 6. This CDR3 has 15 residues. The CDR3 bases are TGTGCCAGCAGATTGGACAGGGGTGGCTACAATGAGCAGTTCTTC. Translated, it gives CASRLDRGGYNEQFF.